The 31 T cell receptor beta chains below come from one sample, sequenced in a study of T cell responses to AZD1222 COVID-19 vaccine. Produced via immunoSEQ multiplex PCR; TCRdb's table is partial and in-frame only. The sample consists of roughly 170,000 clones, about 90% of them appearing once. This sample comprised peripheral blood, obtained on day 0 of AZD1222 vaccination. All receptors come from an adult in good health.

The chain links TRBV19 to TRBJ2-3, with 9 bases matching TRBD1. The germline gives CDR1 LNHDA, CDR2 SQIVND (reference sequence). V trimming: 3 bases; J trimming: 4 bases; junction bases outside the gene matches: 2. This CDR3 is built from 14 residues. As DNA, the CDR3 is TGTGCCAGTAGTATGAGACAGGGGGCAGATACGCAGTATTTT. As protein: CASSMRQGADTQYF. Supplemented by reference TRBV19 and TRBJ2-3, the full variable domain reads DGGITQSPKYLFRKEGQNVTLSCEQNLNHDAMYWYRQDPGQGLRLIYYSQIVNDFQKGDIAEGYSVSREKKESFPLTVTSAQKNPTAFYLCASSMRQGADTQYFGPGTRLTVL.

The CDR3 region is CASSHRGRGNTEAFF. CDR3 nucleotide sequence: TGTGCCAGCAGCCACCGGGGGCGGGGGAACACTGAAGCTTTCTTT. V is TRBV6-5 and J is TRBJ1-1, with D possibly being TRBD1 (6 bases). The CDR3 contains 15 residues. Trimming took off 6 bases at V and 1 base at J, with 15 bases between the two ends. The germline V gene encodes CDR1 MNHEY and CDR2 SVGAGI.

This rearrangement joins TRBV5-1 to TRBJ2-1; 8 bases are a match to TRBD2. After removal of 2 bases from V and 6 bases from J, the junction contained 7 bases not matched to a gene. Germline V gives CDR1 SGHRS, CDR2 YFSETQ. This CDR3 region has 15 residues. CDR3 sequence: CASSFLAGPGNEQFF. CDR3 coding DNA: TGCGCCAGCAGCTTTCTAGCGGGCCCAGGCAATGAGCAGTTCTTC.

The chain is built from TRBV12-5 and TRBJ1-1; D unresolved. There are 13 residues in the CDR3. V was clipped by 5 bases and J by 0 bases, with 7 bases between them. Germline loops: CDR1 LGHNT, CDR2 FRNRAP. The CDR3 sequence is CASGLTLNTEAFF. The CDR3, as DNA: TGTGCTAGTGGTCTAACGTTGAACACTGAAGCTTTCTTT.

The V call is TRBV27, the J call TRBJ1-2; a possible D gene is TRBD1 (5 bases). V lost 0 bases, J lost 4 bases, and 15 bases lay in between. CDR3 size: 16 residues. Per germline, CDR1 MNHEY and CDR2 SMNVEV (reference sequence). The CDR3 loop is CASSLSGGAGLYGYTF. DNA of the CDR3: TGTGCCAGCAGTTTATCGGGCGGGGCAGGACTCTATGGCTACACCTTC.

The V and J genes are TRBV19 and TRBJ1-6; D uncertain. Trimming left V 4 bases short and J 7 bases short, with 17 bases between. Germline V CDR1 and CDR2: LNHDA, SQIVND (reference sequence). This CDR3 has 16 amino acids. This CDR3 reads CASSTSFGVNNSPLHF. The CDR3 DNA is TGTGCCAGTAGTACTAGTTTTGGGGTAAACAATTCACCCCTCCACTTT.

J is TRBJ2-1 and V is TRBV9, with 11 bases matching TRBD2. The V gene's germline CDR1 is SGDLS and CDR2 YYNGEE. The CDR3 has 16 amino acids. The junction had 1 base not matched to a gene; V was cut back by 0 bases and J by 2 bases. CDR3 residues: CASSVGLAGTYNEQFF. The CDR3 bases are TGTGCCAGCAGCGTAGGACTAGCGGGGACCTACAATGAGCAGTTCTTC.

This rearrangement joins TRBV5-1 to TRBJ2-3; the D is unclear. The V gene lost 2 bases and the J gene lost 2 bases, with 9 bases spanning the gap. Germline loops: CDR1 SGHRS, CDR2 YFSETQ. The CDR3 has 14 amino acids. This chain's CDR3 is CASSFGELTDTQYF. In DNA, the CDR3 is TGCGCCAGCAGCTTCGGAGAGCTCACAGATACGCAGTATTTT.

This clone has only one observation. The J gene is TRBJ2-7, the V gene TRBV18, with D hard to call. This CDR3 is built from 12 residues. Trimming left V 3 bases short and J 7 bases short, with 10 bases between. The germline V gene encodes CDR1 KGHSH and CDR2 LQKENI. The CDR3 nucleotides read TGTGCCAGCTCACCGGCGACACGGGAGCAGTACTTC. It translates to CASSPATREQYF.

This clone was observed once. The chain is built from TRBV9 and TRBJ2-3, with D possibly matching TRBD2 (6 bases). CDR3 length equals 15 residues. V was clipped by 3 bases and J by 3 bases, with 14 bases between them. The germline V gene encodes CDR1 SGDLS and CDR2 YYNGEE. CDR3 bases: TGTGCCAGCAGCGGATCCGGGACTCCTACAGATACGCAGTATTTT. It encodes CASSGSGTPTDTQYF.

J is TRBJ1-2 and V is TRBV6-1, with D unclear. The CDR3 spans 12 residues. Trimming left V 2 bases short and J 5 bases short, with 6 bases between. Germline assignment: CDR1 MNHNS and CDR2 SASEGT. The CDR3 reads CASSEIGYGYTF. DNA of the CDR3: TGTGCCAGCAGTGAAATAGGTTATGGCTACACCTTC.

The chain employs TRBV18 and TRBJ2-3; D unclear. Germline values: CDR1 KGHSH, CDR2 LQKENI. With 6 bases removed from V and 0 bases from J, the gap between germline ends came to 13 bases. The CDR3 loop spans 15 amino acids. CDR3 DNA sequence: TGTGCCAGCTCGACGACATGGCAAAGCACAGATACGCAGTATTTT. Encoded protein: CASSTTWQSTDTQYF.

This chain's CDR3 is CASSVGRQPQHF. CDR3 DNA: TGTGCCAGTAGTGTAGGGAGACAGCCCCAGCATTTT. The rearrangement joins TRBV19 to TRBJ1-5; no firm D call. The CDR3 extends over 12 amino acids. V shed 5 bases and J shed 7 bases, with 9 bases lying between them. Germline V CDR1 and CDR2: LNHDA, SQIVND (reference sequence).

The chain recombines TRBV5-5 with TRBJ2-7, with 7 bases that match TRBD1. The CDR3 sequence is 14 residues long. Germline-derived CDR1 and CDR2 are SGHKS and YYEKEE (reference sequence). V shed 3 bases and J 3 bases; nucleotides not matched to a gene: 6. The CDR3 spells CASSSRTGSYEQYF. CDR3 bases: TGTGCCAGCAGCTCGCGGACAGGCAGCTACGAGCAGTACTTC. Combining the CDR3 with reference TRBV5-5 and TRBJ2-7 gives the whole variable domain DAGVTQSPTHLIKTRGQQVTLRCSPISGHKSVSWYQQVLGQGPQFIFQYYEKEERGRGNFPDRFSARQFPNYSSELNVNALLLGDSALYLCASSSRTGSYEQYFGPGTRLTVT.

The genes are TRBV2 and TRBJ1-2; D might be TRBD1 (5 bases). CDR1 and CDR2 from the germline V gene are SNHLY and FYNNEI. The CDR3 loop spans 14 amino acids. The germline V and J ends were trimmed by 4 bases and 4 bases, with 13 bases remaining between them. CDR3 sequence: CASSGGVRGYGYTF. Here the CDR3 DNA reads TGTGCCAGCAGTGGCGGTGTGAGGGGCTATGGCTACACCTTC.

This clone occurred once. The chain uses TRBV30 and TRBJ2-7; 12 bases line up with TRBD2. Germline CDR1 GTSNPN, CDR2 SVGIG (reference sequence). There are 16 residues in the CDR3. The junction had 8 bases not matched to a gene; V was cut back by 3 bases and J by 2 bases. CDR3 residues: CAWRTTSGREPYEQYF. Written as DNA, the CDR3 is TGTGCCTGGAGGACGACTAGCGGGAGAGAACCCTACGAGCAGTACTTC.

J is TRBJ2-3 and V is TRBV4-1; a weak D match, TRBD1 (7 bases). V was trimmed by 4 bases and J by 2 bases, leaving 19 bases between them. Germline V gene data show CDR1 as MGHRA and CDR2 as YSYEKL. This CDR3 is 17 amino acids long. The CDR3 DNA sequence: TGCGCCAGCAGCCCCAGAACAGGGGCGGGGAACACAGATACGCAGTATTTT. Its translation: CASSPRTGAGNTDTQYF.

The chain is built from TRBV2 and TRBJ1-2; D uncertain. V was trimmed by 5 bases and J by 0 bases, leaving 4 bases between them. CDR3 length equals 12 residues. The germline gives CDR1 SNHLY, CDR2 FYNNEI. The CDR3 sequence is CASSPTNYGYTF. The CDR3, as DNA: TGTGCCAGCAGTCCGACTAACTATGGCTACACCTTC.

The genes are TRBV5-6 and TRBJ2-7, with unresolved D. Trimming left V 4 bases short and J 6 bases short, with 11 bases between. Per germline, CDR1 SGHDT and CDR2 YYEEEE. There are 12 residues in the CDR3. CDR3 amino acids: CASSNPSGEQYF. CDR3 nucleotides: TGTGCCAGCAGCAACCCCTCGGGCGAGCAGTACTTC.

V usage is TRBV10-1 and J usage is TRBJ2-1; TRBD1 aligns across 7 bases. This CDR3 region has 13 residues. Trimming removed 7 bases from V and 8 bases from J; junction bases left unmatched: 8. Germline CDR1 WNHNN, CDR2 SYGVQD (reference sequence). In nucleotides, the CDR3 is TGCGCCAGCAAGGGGACAGTCGACCATGAGCAGTTCTTC. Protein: CASKGTVDHEQFF.

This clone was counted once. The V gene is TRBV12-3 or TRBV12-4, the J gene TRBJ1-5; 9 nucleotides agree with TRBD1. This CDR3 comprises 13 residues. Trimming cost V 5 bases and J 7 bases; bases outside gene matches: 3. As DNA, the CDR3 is TGTGCCAGCAGTCCGGACAGGGGACAGCCCCAGCATTTT. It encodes CASSPDRGQPQHF.

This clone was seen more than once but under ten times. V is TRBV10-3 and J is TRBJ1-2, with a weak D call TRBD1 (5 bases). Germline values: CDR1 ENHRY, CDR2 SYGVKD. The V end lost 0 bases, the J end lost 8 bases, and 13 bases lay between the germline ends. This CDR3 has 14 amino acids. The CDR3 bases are TGTGCCATCAGTGAGTCTTCTGAAGGACACGGCTACACCTTC. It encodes CAISESSEGHGYTF.

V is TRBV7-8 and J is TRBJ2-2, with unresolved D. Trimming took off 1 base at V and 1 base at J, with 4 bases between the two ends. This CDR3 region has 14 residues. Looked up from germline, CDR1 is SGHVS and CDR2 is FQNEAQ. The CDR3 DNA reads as TGTGCCAGCAGCTTAGTTCGGAACACCGGGGAGCTGTTTTTT. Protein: CASSLVRNTGELFF.

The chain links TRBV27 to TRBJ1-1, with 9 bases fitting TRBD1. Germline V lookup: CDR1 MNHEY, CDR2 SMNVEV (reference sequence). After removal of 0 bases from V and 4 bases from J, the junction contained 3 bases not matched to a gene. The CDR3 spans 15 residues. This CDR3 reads CASSLSTGGGTEAFF. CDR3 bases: TGTGCCAGCAGTTTATCGACAGGGGGTGGCACTGAAGCTTTCTTT.

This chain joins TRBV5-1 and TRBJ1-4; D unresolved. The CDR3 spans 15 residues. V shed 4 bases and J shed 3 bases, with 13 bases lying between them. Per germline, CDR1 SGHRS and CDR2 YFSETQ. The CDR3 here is CASSLGGWSNEKLFF. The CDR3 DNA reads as TGCGCCAGCAGCCTAGGAGGGTGGTCTAATGAAAAACTGTTTTTT.

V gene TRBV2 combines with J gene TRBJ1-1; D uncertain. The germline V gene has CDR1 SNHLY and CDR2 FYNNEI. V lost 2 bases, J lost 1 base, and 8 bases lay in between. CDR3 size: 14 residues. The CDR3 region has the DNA TGTGCCAGCAGTGAAAGTCGCAAGAACACTGAAGCTTTCTTT. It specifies CASSESRKNTEAFF.

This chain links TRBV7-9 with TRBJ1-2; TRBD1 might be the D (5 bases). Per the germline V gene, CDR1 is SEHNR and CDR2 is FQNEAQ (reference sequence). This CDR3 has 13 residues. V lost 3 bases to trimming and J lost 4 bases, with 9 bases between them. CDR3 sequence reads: CASSLGVFYGYTF. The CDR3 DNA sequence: TGTGCCAGCAGCTTGGGGGTTTTCTATGGCTACACCTTC.

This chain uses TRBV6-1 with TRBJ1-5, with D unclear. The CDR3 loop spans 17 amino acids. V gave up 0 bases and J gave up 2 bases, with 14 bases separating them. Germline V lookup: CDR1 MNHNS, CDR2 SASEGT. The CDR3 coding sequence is TGTGCCAGCAGTGAAGCTTCGGGTAGCGACGGCAATCAGCCCCAGCATTTT. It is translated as CASSEASGSDGNQPQHF.

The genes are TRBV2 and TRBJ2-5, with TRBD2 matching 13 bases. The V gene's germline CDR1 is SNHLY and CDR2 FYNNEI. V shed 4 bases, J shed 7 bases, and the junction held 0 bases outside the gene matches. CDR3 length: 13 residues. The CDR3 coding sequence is TGTGCCAGCAGTGGGACTAGCGGGAGGACCCAGTACTTC. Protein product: CASSGTSGRTQYF.

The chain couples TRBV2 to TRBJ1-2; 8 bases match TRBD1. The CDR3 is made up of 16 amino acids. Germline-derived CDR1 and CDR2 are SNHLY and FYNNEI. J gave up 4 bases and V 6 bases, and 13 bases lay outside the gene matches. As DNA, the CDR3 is TGTGCCAGCAGGTCTCATCTGGGACAGGAGGGCTATGGCTACACCTTC. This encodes CASRSHLGQEGYGYTF.

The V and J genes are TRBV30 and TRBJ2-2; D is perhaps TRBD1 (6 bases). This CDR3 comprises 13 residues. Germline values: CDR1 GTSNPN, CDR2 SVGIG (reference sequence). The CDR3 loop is CALQGPNTGELFF. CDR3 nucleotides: TGTGCACTACAGGGCCCGAACACCGGGGAGCTGTTTTTT.